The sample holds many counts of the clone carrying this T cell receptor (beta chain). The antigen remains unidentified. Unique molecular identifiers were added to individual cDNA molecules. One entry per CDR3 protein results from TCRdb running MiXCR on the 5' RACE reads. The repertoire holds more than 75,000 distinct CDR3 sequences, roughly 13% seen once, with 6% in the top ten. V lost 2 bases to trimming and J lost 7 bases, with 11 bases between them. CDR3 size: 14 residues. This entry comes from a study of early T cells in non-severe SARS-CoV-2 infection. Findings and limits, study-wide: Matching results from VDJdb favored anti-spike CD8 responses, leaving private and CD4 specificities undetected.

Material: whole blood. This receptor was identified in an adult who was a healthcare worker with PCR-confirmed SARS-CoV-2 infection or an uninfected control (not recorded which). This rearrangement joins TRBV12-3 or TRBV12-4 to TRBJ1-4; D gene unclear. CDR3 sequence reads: CASSLPGAGEKLFF. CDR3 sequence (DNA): TGTGCCAGCAGTTTACCGGGTGCGGGTGAAAAACTGTTTTTT.